The clone carrying this T cell receptor beta chain has a handful of counts. The antigen is not known. A much larger clone lies one base from this, so it may be a read error. A primer in the constant region served to generate TCR beta cDNA from 450 to 600 ng of total RNA. Libraries for TCR beta were built through three nested multiplex PCR rounds, which together made up a slightly modified ARM-PCR procedure. PCR rounds one and two used TRBV1-TRBV30 forward primers with a C-beta reverse primer for around 10 cycles each. Via MiXCR, TCRdb re-called the multiplex PCR reads, giving one row per CDR3 protein. Found here are roughly 30,000 distinct CDR3 sequences, approximately 80% of them singletons; the top ten hold roughly a third. The data originate from a study of tumor-infiltrating lymphocytes in primary liver carcinoma. Study-wide results and limits: Significantly greater top-250-clone fractions characterized tumors relative to blood (p = 0.039). Only about 7.5-24% of top clones appeared in all five tumor regions.

For each extraction, RNA and DNA were obtained together from around 20-30 mg of unsorted bulk tissue. This CDR3 contains 12 residues. Germline assignment: CDR1 SNHLY and CDR2 FYNNEI. The V end was cut by 8 bases, the J end by 2 bases, with 8 bases between. The sequence came from a man aged 35 to 55 with primary liver carcinoma and hepatitis B virus infection. The rearrangement joins TRBV2 to TRBJ2-3; tentative D call: TRBD2 (5 bases). The sequenced sample consisted of liver tumor tissue from sampling region 5. This sample's subset: tumor region T5, tumor centre. The CDR3, as DNA: TGTGCCAGCGTCGGGGACACAGATACGCAGTATTTT. It translates to CASVGDTDTQYF.